The 10 T cell receptor beta chains given below trace back to one sample, sequenced in a study of blood T cell repertoires in COVID-19. Clones were sequenced by immunoSEQ multiplex PCR, and TCRdb holds only the in-frame ones, with some missing. The data hold roughly 280,000 clones, with 70% to 90% observed a single time. The sequenced sample was peripheral blood. These receptors all come from a man aged 25 to 45 with active or convalescent COVID-19.

This clone showed up just once. This rearrangement joins TRBV18 to TRBJ2-7; 10 bases are shared with TRBD2. The V segment lost 3 bases and the J segment 5 bases; nucleotides outside the gene matches: 7. Germline V gene lookup returns CDR1 KGHSH and CDR2 LQKENI. The CDR3 runs to 15 residues. The CDR3 DNA reads TGTGCCAGCTCACCCGGACTAGCGGAGACCCACGAGCAGTACTTC. Translation: CASSPGLAETHEQYF.

This clone was recorded once. The junction shows a germline mismatch at one end, possibly a read error. The rearrangement uses TRBV4-3 and TRBJ2-2; a possible D gene is TRBD2 (5 bases). The CDR3 loop spans 15 amino acids. Germline V gene sequence: CDR1 LGHNA, CDR2 YSLEER. In DNA form, the CDR3 reads TGCGCCAGCAGCCAAATGGATGTTGGGCACCGGGGAGCTGTTTTT. Protein: CASSQMDVGHRGAVF.

The rearrangement uses TRBV6-5 and TRBJ1-5, with 7 bases that match TRBD1. The germline gives CDR1 MNHEY, CDR2 SVGAGI. CDR3 length: 13 residues. V gave up 7 bases and J gave up 4 bases; unmatched junction bases: 4. The CDR3 nucleotides are TGTGCCAGCACGACACAGGGGAATCAGCCCCAGCATTTT. It yields the protein CASTTQGNQPQHF.

The chain's CDR3 is CAWAGDSNQPQHF. The CDR3 coding sequence is TGTGCCTGGGCAGGGGATAGCAATCAGCCCCAGCATTTT. The chain combines TRBV30 with TRBJ1-5, with D possibly TRBD1 on 6 matching bases. This CDR3 has 13 amino acids. V gave up 5 bases and J gave up 0 bases, with 8 bases separating them. The V gene's germline CDR1 is GTSNPN and CDR2 SVGIG (reference sequence).

The J gene is TRBJ1-5, the V gene TRBV10-2; TRBD1 matches at 7 bases. The CDR3 loop spans 14 amino acids. The V gene end was trimmed by 9 bases and the J gene end by 6 bases; junction bases not matched to a gene: 11. Germline V gene data show CDR1 as WSHSY and CDR2 as SAAADI. The CDR3 sequence is CASKQGTSVQPQHF. The CDR3 bases are TGCGCCAGTAAACAGGGGACTAGTGTTCAGCCCCAGCATTTT.

The rearrangement links TRBV19 to TRBJ2-2; 8 positions match TRBD1. Trimming took 4 bases from V and 4 from J; bases not matched to a gene: 8. The germline CDR1 and CDR2 sequences are LNHDA and SQIVND (reference sequence). CDR3 length: 16 amino acids. CDR3: CASSTRTGWRTGELFF. CDR3 nucleotide sequence: TGTGCCAGTAGTACCAGGACAGGGTGGCGCACCGGGGAGCTGTTTTTT.

CDR3 coding DNA: TGTGCCAGCAGCTTAGCGAGTAATGAAAAACTGTTTTTT. Amino acids: CASSLASNEKLFF. This chain connects TRBV7-9 to TRBJ1-4; D gene uncertain. The CDR3 totals 13 residues. Trimming shortened V by 0 bases and J by 4 bases, and 3 bases separated the two germline ends. CDR1 SEHNR and CDR2 FQNEAQ come from the germline V gene (reference sequence). The variable domain in full, completed from reference TRBV7-9 and TRBJ1-4, reads DTGVSQNPRHKITKRGQNVTFRCDPISEHNRLYWYRQTLGQGPEFLTYFQNEAQLEKSRLLSDRFSAERPKGSFSTLEIQRTEQGDSAMYLCASSLASNEKLFFGSGTQLSVL.

The CDR3 bases are TGCGCCAGCAGCAAGGACTGGGAAGATACGCAGTATTTT. Translating it yields CASSKDWEDTQYF. V and J are TRBV5-1 and TRBJ2-3, with a weak D call TRBD2 (5 bases). Germline V gene data show CDR1 as SGHRS and CDR2 as YFSETQ. This CDR3 has 13 residues. The V end lost 4 bases, the J end lost 5 bases, and 11 bases lay between the germline ends.

The chain carries TRBV4-1 and TRBJ1-2, with D uncertain. The CDR3 extends over 12 amino acids. V lost 1 base to trimming and J lost 8 bases, with 8 bases between them. CDR1 is MGHRA, CDR2 YSYEKL, per germline. CDR3 sequence reads: CASSQASFGYTF. The CDR3 region has the DNA TGCGCCAGCAGCCAAGCGAGTTTCGGCTACACCTTC.

This chain joins TRBV5-1 and TRBJ1-3, with D unresolved. The CDR3 runs 15 residues. Per germline, CDR1 SGHRS and CDR2 YFSETQ. The germline V and J ends were trimmed by 0 bases and 4 bases, with 11 bases remaining between them. The CDR3 spells CASSLESREGNTIYF. As DNA, the CDR3 is TGCGCCAGCAGCTTGGAGTCACGCGAGGGAAACACCATATATTTT. Based on the CDR3 plus reference TRBV5-1 and TRBJ1-3, the full variable domain is KAGVTQTPRYLIKTRGQQVTLSCSPISGHRSVSWYQQTPGQGLQFLFEYFSETQRNKGNFPGRFSGRQFSNSRSEMNVSTLELGDSALYLCASSLESREGNTIYFGEGSWLTVV.